What follows are 3 T cell receptor beta chains derived from one specimen sequenced in a study of T cells in Graves' hyperthyroidism and ophthalmopathy. RNA transcripts provided the source from which TCR beta CDR3 regions were amplified. In the first-round RT-PCR of the TCR CDR3, the HTBI primer set was used. Each CDR3 protein gets one entry after TCRdb re-called the multiplex PCR reads with MiXCR. Of hundreds of thousands of distinct CDR3 sequences listed, approximately 14% are singletons. The sequencing sample was made of blood. The receptors here all came from a woman between 55 and 75 years old with Graves' ophthalmopathy.

The V call is TRBV6-2 or TRBV6-3, the J call TRBJ2-5; TRBD2 agrees at 8 bases. Germline V lookup: CDR1 MNHEY, CDR2 SVGEGT. There are 14 residues in the CDR3. Trimming at V came to 2 bases and at J to 5 bases, leaving 4 bases not matched to a gene. DNA of the CDR3: TGTGCCAGCAGTTACGTCGGGAGGGAGGAGACCCAGTACTTC. It is translated as CASSYVGREETQYF.

This clonotype was detected ten times or more. The rearrangement joins TRBV30 to TRBJ2-1; no definite D call. Per germline, CDR1 GTSNPN and CDR2 SVGIG (reference sequence). CDR3 length: 11 amino acids. V was cut by 3 bases and J by 5 bases, with 5 bases left in between. The CDR3 coding sequence is TGTGCCTGGAGGACACACAATGAGCAGTTCTTC. Residues: CAWRTHNEQFF.

This clonotype was seen many times. J is TRBJ2-3 and V is TRBV5-1; 7 positions agree with TRBD1. Looked up from germline, CDR1 is SGHRS and CDR2 is YFSETQ. Trimming removed 4 bases from V and 4 bases from J; junction bases left unmatched: 6. The length of the CDR3 is 14 residues. The CDR3 spells CASSLDRVADTQYF. DNA of the CDR3: TGCGCCAGCAGCCTAGACAGGGTCGCAGATACGCAGTATTTT.